This T cell receptor beta chain was captured in a study of blood T cell repertoires in COVID-19. At the level of the study: Specimens from acute and convalescent COVID-19 originated in the United States, Italy and Spain. In each case, the material was cDNA or gDNA derived from T cells, B-cell-depleted T cells, or PBMCs.

The germline CDR1 and CDR2 sequences are MDHEN and SYDVKM. This CDR3 region has 16 residues. The V end lost 0 bases, the J end lost 8 bases, and 19 bases lay between the germline ends. Original data processing: Estimation of nucleated cell counts relied on the amplification of reference gene primers. Here immunoSEQ multiplex PCR was the method, and the copy in TCRdb shows in-frame clones only, minus some. V, J and clone size reflect that table, while D and trimming were determined from the DNA. The sample yields 120,000 to 150,000 clones, just under 85% seen once. The sequenced sample consisted of peripheral blood. J is TRBJ1-1 and V is TRBV28, with D perhaps TRBD1 (6 bases). The source is a woman in her thirties or forties with active or convalescent COVID-19. CDR3 coding DNA: TGTGCCAGCAGTTTATGGGGTACAGGGCCCTCTCGCGAAGCTTTCTTT. It translates to CASSLWGTGPSREAFF.